The clone carrying this T cell receptor beta chain occurred a few times. Its target is not known. The CDR3 is 14 amino acids. V was clipped by 2 bases and J by 4 bases, with 12 bases between them. The germline gives CDR1 SGDLS, CDR2 YYNGEE. This sample was taken from a study of blood T cells in healthy people across ages. Alongside a J-beta primer mix, a sample-barcoded 5' primer served in a second PCR lasting about 7 to 12 cycles. TCRdb processed the 5' RACE reads anew with MiXCR; each CDR3 protein has one entry. The table has about 1.8 million distinct CDR3 sequences, 40% to 55% seen once. Each sample yielded at least 6 million isolated PBMCs. General observations from the study: Naive T cell percentage by flow cytometry tracked strongly with beta diversity.

The TCR originated in a middle-aged woman in good health. Sequencing was carried out using blood. V gene TRBV9 combines with J gene TRBJ2-5, with D possibly matching TRBD1 (5 bases). This chain's CDR3 is CASSVSRAGETQYF. Here the CDR3 DNA reads TGTGCCAGCAGCGTGAGCAGGGCCGGAGAGACCCAGTACTTC.